The rows below give T cell receptor beta chains drawn from one sample of a study of blood T cell repertoires in COVID-19. Profiling relied on immunoSEQ multiplex PCR, and the TCRdb table lists in-frame clones only, not all of them. The sample lists tens of thousands of clones, around 81% seen once, with roughly 47% in the top ten. The material sequenced was peripheral blood. The source is a woman of 80 years or more with acute or convalescent COVID-19. Each CDR3 is given with its conserved first and last residue. The D gene is left open where the match is weak. Some rows have no size entry. The others give once, few or many, or a class for an expanded clone.

DNA: TGCGCCAGCAGCCAAAGGCTGGGCGGGGGATGGGGCACAGATACGCAGTATTTT
CDR3: CASSQRLGGGWGTDTQYF
size: -
D: TRBD2
V: TRBV4-3
J: TRBJ2-3

DNA: TGCGCCAGCAGCCATCTTTTGTTGGGGGGGCGAACCGGGGAGCTGTTTTTT
CDR3: CASSHLLLGGRTGELFF
size: -
D: -
V: TRBV4-3
J: TRBJ2-2

DNA: TGTGCCAGCAGCTTACGGGTCACCGGGGAGCTGTTTTTT
CDR3: CASSLRVTGELFF
size: -
D: -
V: TRBV7-3
J: TRBJ2-2

DNA: TGTGCCAGCAGCTTAGTCGGGACAGGGGAGTCAGATACGCAGTATTTT
CDR3: CASSLVGTGESDTQYF
size: once
D: TRBD1
V: TRBV7-2
J: TRBJ2-3

DNA: TGCGCCAGCAGCCCGAGGGAGGCGAGGGGAGTTGCGCAGTATTTT
CDR3: CASSPREARGVAQYF
size: -
D: -
V: TRBV4-1
J: TRBJ2-3

DNA: TGTGCCAGCAAAAGGGGCCCCACAGATACGCAGTATTTT
CDR3: CASKRGPTDTQYF
size: few
D: -
V: TRBV2
J: TRBJ2-3

DNA: TGTGCCAGCAGCTTAGCTCCCGGGACAGGGGGAGGACAGCCCCAGCATTTT
CDR3: CASSLAPGTGGGQPQHF
size: -
D: TRBD1
V: TRBV7-6
J: TRBJ1-5

DNA: TGTGCCAGCAGCACCCGAAGCGGGGGTCAAGAGACCCAGTACTTC
CDR3: CASSTRSGGQETQYF
size: -
D: TRBD2
V: TRBV11-3
J: TRBJ2-5

DNA: TGTGCCTGGAGCAAGGGGGCCCTTAATGCCGAGCAGTACTTC
CDR3: CAWSKGALNAEQYF
size: few
D: TRBD1
V: TRBV30
J: TRBJ2-7

DNA: TGTGCCAGCAGCTCTATTACAGGGGGGGGAGGCTACACCTTC
CDR3: CASSSITGGGGYTF
size: -
D: TRBD1
V: TRBV7-2
J: TRBJ1-2

DNA: TGTGCCTGGAGTGTACCGGGGGCCGGGGAGCTGTTTTTT
CDR3: CAWSVPGAGELFF
size: -
D: -
V: TRBV30
J: TRBJ2-2

DNA: TGTGCCAGCAGTACTGACAGGGGGCCTAATGAAAAACTGTTTTTT
CDR3: CASSTDRGPNEKLFF
size: -
D: TRBD1
V: TRBV2
J: TRBJ1-4

DNA: TGTGCCAGCAGCGAACAGGGGGCGAGTGGCTACACCTTC
CDR3: CASSEQGASGYTF
size: -
D: TRBD1
V: TRBV6-4
J: TRBJ1-2

DNA: TGTGCCAGCAGGCGGGGTAGAGAGCAGTTCTTC
CDR3: CASRRGREQFF
size: -
D: -
V: TRBV25-1
J: TRBJ2-1

DNA: TGTGCCAGCAGCTTCTACCCCGGGACTGACCATGAAGAGACCCAGTACTTC
CDR3: CASSFYPGTDHEETQYF
size: -
D: -
V: TRBV11-2
J: TRBJ2-5

DNA: TGTGCCTGGAGCGGGATGGCGGCACCCCTCCACTTT
CDR3: CAWSGMAAPLHF
size: -
D: -
V: TRBV30
J: TRBJ1-6

DNA: TGTGCCAGCAGTTACTCCGGTCAGGGGGCCAGGGAGACCCAGTACTTC
CDR3: CASSYSGQGARETQYF
size: -
D: TRBD1
V: TRBV6-2/TRBV6-3
J: TRBJ2-5

DNA: TGCGCCAGCAGTAGGACAAGTCTAAATGAAAAACTGTTTTTT
CDR3: CASSRTSLNEKLFF
size: few
D: -
V: TRBV5-1
J: TRBJ1-4

DNA: TGTGCCAGCAGTACCCGCAGGGGTTATCCAGAGACCCAGTACTTC
CDR3: CASSTRRGYPETQYF
size: -
D: -
V: TRBV6-5
J: TRBJ2-5

DNA: TGTGCCAGCAGCTTACGAACGCCGGGCACAGATACGCAGTATTTT
CDR3: CASSLRTPGTDTQYF
size: once
D: -
V: TRBV7-9
J: TRBJ2-3

DNA: TGTGCCAGCTCACCAGGCAGCGGGGGGGCCGAATCGTACAATGAGCAGTTCTTC
CDR3: CASSPGSGGAESYNEQFF
size: -
D: TRBD2
V: TRBV18
J: TRBJ2-1

DNA: TGTGCCAGCAGTTTGGGCAACTACGAGCAGTACTTC
CDR3: CASSLGNYEQYF
size: -
D: -
V: TRBV28
J: TRBJ2-7

DNA: TGTGCCAGCAGTCGACAGTATAGCAATCAGCCCCAGCATTTT
CDR3: CASSRQYSNQPQHF
size: -
D: -
V: TRBV6-6
J: TRBJ1-5

DNA: TGTGCCAGCAGTCGAGCGGGTGGCGGTGAAAAACTGTTTTTT
CDR3: CASSRAGGGEKLFF
size: -
D: -
V: TRBV27
J: TRBJ1-4

DNA: TGTGCCAGCAGCCAAAGTTTACAGGGGTATCCCCCTAGCACAGATACGCAGTATTTT
CDR3: CASSQSLQGYPPSTDTQYF
size: -
D: TRBD1
V: TRBV3-1/TRBV3-2
J: TRBJ2-3

DNA: TGTGCCACCAGCAGAGATAAGGCAGGGAAAGAAAAACTGTTTTTT
CDR3: CATSRDKAGKEKLFF
size: -
D: -
V: TRBV15
J: TRBJ1-4

DNA: TGTGCCTGGAGTCAAGGAGAAGAGTCTGGAAACACCATATATTTT
CDR3: CAWSQGEESGNTIYF
size: -
D: -
V: TRBV30
J: TRBJ1-3

DNA: TGTGCCAGTAGTGCCGGGAGCGGGTACAATGAGCAGTTCTTC
CDR3: CASSAGSGYNEQFF
size: -
D: -
V: TRBV19
J: TRBJ2-1

DNA: TGTGCCACCAGCAGAGATTGGGGGGTCTCCTACAATGAGCAGTTCTTC
CDR3: CATSRDWGVSYNEQFF
size: -
D: -
V: TRBV15
J: TRBJ2-1

DNA: TGTGCCAGCAGCCGCTCAACGGGGGGCCTCCGAGTTGAGCAGTTCTTC
CDR3: CASSRSTGGLRVEQFF
size: -
D: -
V: TRBV4-2
J: TRBJ2-1

DNA: TGTGCCAGCAGCTACAGTTATAACACTGAAGCTTTCTTT
CDR3: CASSYSYNTEAFF
size: -
D: -
V: TRBV14
J: TRBJ1-1